The 22 T cell receptor beta chains below were found in one sample sequenced in a study of T cell responses to AZD1222 COVID-19 vaccine. Measured with immunoSEQ multiplex PCR; TCRdb has only the in-frame clones, and not every one. The data contain approximately 92,000 clones, approximately 91% of them singletons. The specimen comprised peripheral blood, sampled on day 0 of AZD1222 vaccination. Every receptor here comes from an adult in good health.

This chain joins TRBV5-4 and TRBJ2-3; tentative D call: TRBD2 (6 bases). CDR3 length equals 16 residues. V was shortened by 3 bases and J by 0 bases, with 14 bases between the two germline ends. The germline V gene has CDR1 SGHNT and CDR2 YYREEE (reference sequence). The DNA of the CDR3 is TGTGCCAGCAGCTCCCTTAGCGGCAAGAGCACAGATACGCAGTATTTT. Encoded protein: CASSSLSGKSTDTQYF. Together with reference TRBV5-4 and TRBJ2-3, the CDR3 gives the full variable domain: ETGVTQSPTHLIKTRGQQVTLRCSSQSGHNTVSWYQQALGQGPQFIFQYYREEENGRGNFPPRFSGLQFPNYSSELNVNALELDDSALYLCASSSLSGKSTDTQYFGPGTRLTVL.

V usage is TRBV5-6 and J usage is TRBJ1-2; 7 bases fit TRBD1. This CDR3 comprises 14 residues. CDR1 and CDR2 (germline): SGHDT, YYEEEE. Trimming took 0 bases from V and 4 from J; bases not matched to a gene: 3. The CDR3 spells CASSLGQGVYGYTF. The CDR3 region has the DNA TGTGCCAGCAGCTTGGGGCAGGGGGTCTATGGCTACACCTTC. The full variable domain, with the rest looked up from reference TRBV5-6 and TRBJ1-2, is DAGVTQSPTHLIKTRGQQVTLRCSPKSGHDTVSWYQQALGQGPQFIFQYYEEEERQRGNFPDRFSGHQFPNYSSELNVNALLLGDSALYLCASSLGQGVYGYTFGSGTRLTVV.

This chain joins TRBV29-1 and TRBJ2-1; the match to TRBD1 covers 9 bases. CDR1 is SQVTM, CDR2 ANQGSEA, per germline. V gave up 4 bases and J gave up 6 bases; unmatched junction bases: 10. This CDR3 has 15 residues. This CDR3 is CSVGPSGTGLNEQFF. The DNA of the CDR3 is TGCAGCGTTGGCCCTTCCGGGACAGGGCTCAATGAGCAGTTCTTC.

This sequence joins TRBV6-2 or TRBV6-3 and TRBJ1-1; 11 positions match TRBD1. The V gene end was trimmed by 6 bases and the J gene end by 3 bases; junction bases not matched to a gene: 9. Germline assignment: CDR1 MNHEY and CDR2 SVGEGT. The CDR3 extends over 16 amino acids. The CDR3 protein is CASSKRTGGAYTEAFF. The CDR3 DNA reads as TGTGCCAGCAGCAAAAGGACAGGGGGCGCGTACACTGAAGCTTTCTTT.

The rearrangement joins TRBV28 to TRBJ2-1; TRBD2 aligns across 10 bases. Looked up from germline, CDR1 is MDHEN and CDR2 is SYDVKM. The ends lost 3 bases at V and 7 bases at J; junction bases unmatched: 6. This CDR3 spans 15 amino acids. In DNA, the CDR3 is TGTGCCAGCAGTTTGGCGGCTAGCGGGAGTAATGAGCAGTTCTTC. This encodes CASSLAASGSNEQFF. The variable domain in full, completed from reference TRBV28 and TRBJ2-1, reads DVKVTQSSRYLVKRTGEKVFLECVQDMDHENMFWYRQDPGLGLRLIYFSYDVKMKEKGDIPEGYSVSREKKERFSLILESASTNQTSMYLCASSLAASGSNEQFFGPGTRLTVL.

In its sample, this clone was seen a few times. The J gene is TRBJ2-7, the V gene TRBV5-1; a weak D match, TRBD1 (6 bases). The CDR3 loop spans 14 amino acids. V was shortened by 5 bases and J by 2 bases, with 14 bases between the two germline ends. Germline-derived CDR1 and CDR2 are SGHRS and YFSETQ. CDR3 sequence (DNA): TGCGCCAGCAGTCCCGGACAGACCCCCTACGAGCAGTACTTC. Translation: CASSPGQTPYEQYF.

The rearrangement uses TRBV18 and TRBJ2-7; D is perhaps TRBD1 (6 bases). Germline CDR1 KGHSH, CDR2 LQKENI. This CDR3 has 16 residues. V was cut by 0 bases and J by 2 bases, with 14 bases left in between. CDR3: CASSPPGSRGPYEQYF. The CDR3 nucleotides read TGTGCCAGCTCACCACCCGGGTCCAGGGGACCCTACGAGCAGTACTTC.

J is TRBJ1-2 and V is TRBV4-3, with D unresolved. CDR3 length: 14 amino acids. With 3 bases removed from V and 8 bases from J, the gap between germline ends came to 16 bases. Germline CDR1 and CDR2: LGHNA and YSLEER. The CDR3 is CASSQATELGGYTF. CDR3 nucleotide sequence: TGCGCCAGCAGCCAGGCTACGGAACTGGGAGGCTACACCTTC.

CDR3 residues: CASSTINYGYTF. Written as DNA, the CDR3 is TGTGCCAGCAGTACAATTAACTATGGCTACACCTTC. The gene calls are TRBV6-5 and TRBJ1-2; D is undetermined. The length of the CDR3 is 12 residues. Germline CDR1 MNHEY, CDR2 SVGAGI. Trimming took off 5 bases at V and 1 base at J, with 5 bases between the two ends.

This sequence joins TRBV5-1 and TRBJ2-7; tentatively, D is TRBD1 (6 bases). CDR3 size: 13 residues. V lost 4 bases to trimming and J lost 3 bases, with 11 bases between them. CDR1 is SGHRS and CDR2 is YFSETQ in the germline V gene. For the CDR3, the DNA is TGCGCCAGCAGCCGCGAGGACAGCTACGAGCAGTACTTC. Protein product: CASSREDSYEQYF.

CDR3 sequence (DNA): TGTGCCAGCAGCAGAGGACTAGCGGGCTACGAGCAGTACTTC. Protein: CASSRGLAGYEQYF. J is TRBJ2-7 and V is TRBV25-1, with TRBD2 identical over 11 bases. The CDR3 loop spans 14 amino acids. V shed 6 bases and J 3 bases; nucleotides not matched to a gene: 4. The germline gives CDR1 MGHDK, CDR2 SYGVNS.

DNA for the CDR3: TGTGCCAGCAGCCCCTATCTAGCAAACACCGGGGAGCTGTTTTTT. Translated: CASSPYLANTGELFF. The gene calls are TRBV7-9 and TRBJ2-2; D perhaps matches TRBD2 (5 bases). This CDR3 contains 15 residues. V lost 5 bases and J 2 bases, leaving 12 bases between the germline ends. CDR1 and CDR2 (germline): SEHNR, FQNEAQ (reference sequence).

The chain is built from TRBV5-1 and TRBJ1-4; TRBD1 is a possible D gene (5 bases). CDR1 is SGHRS and CDR2 is YFSETQ in the germline V gene. Trimming left V 2 bases short and J 8 bases short, with 13 bases between. CDR3 length: 14 amino acids. The CDR3 DNA follows: TGCGCCAGCAGCTTCGGGCAGGGCCGAGAAAAACTGTTTTTT. Protein product: CASSFGQGREKLFF.

The V gene is TRBV27, the J gene TRBJ1-1; D gene ambiguous. In germline, CDR1 is MNHEY, CDR2 SMNVEV (reference sequence). V was trimmed by 8 bases and J by 0 bases, leaving 13 bases between them. This CDR3 region has 14 residues. The CDR3 loop reads CASSTGRMNTEAFF. CDR3 nucleotides: TGTGCCAGCTCAACTGGACGGATGAACACTGAAGCTTTCTTT.

The chain recombines TRBV5-1 with TRBJ2-1, with TRBD1 matching 12 bases. CDR1 SGHRS and CDR2 YFSETQ come from the germline V gene. This CDR3 has 16 amino acids. The J segment lost 7 bases and the V segment lost 4 bases, leaving 9 bases of the junction unmatched. CDR3 residues: CASSPPGTGGWNEQFF. In nucleotides, the CDR3 is TGCGCCAGCAGCCCCCCCGGGACAGGGGGCTGGAATGAGCAGTTCTTC.

V is TRBV3-1 (or the pseudogene TRBV3-2) and J is TRBJ1-5, with a tentative D call TRBD1 (6 bases). Germline V lookup: CDR1 LGHDT, CDR2 YNNKEL (reference sequence). CDR3 length: 15 amino acids. Trimming shortened V by 4 bases and J by 1 base, and 11 bases separated the two germline ends. This CDR3 reads CASSLGHESNQPQHF. In DNA, the CDR3 is TGTGCCAGCAGCCTGGGACATGAAAGCAATCAGCCCCAGCATTTT.

The chain couples TRBV5-6 to TRBJ1-1; D ambiguous. Germline lookup yields CDR1 SGHDT and CDR2 YYEEEE. Trimming removed 4 bases from V and 0 bases from J, with 13 bases in between. The CDR3 contains 15 residues. CDR3 loop: CASSIGRLMNTEAFF. CDR3 nucleotides: TGTGCCAGCAGCATCGGACGGCTCATGAACACTGAAGCTTTCTTT.

The chain carries TRBV2 and TRBJ2-7; D perhaps matches TRBD2 (5 bases). This CDR3 is built from 14 residues. V lost 2 bases and J 3 bases, leaving 11 bases between the germline ends. Germline V gene sequence: CDR1 SNHLY, CDR2 FYNNEI. As DNA, the CDR3 is TGTGCCAGCAGTGAACCGACGGCGGGCTACGAGCAGTACTTC. It codes for CASSEPTAGYEQYF. Combining the CDR3 with reference TRBV2 and TRBJ2-7 gives the whole variable domain EPEVTQTPSHQVTQMGQEVILRCVPISNHLYFYWYRQILGQKVEFLVSFYNNEISEKSEIFDDQFSVERPDGSNFTLKIRSTKLEDSAMYFCASSEPTAGYEQYFGPGTRLTVT.

The chain is built from TRBV4-1 and TRBJ2-7, with 13 bases identical to TRBD2. Germline V lookup: CDR1 MGHRA, CDR2 YSYEKL. Trimming removed 0 bases from V and 2 bases from J; junction bases left unmatched: 16. This CDR3 contains 21 residues. The CDR3 nucleotides read TGCGCCAGCAGCCAAGATCCTCTCAGGACTAGCGGGGGTCCTAGAACCTACGAGCAGTACTTC. Translating gives CASSQDPLRTSGGPRTYEQYF.

The chain joins TRBV6-5 to TRBJ2-2; 7 bases map to TRBD1. Germline CDR1 MNHEY, CDR2 SVGAGI. The ends lost 6 bases at V and 2 bases at J; junction bases unmatched: 6. This CDR3 is 15 amino acids long. The CDR3 loop is CASRSGTANTGELFF. The CDR3 bases are TGTGCCAGCAGATCCGGGACAGCTAACACCGGGGAGCTGTTTTTT.

The chain joins TRBV18 to TRBJ2-2; TRBD2 might be the D (6 bases). Trimming took off 0 bases at V and 5 bases at J, with 7 bases between the two ends. The CDR3 runs to 14 residues. Germline V gene lookup returns CDR1 KGHSH and CDR2 LQKENI. The CDR3 is CASSPPGGTGELFF. For the CDR3, the DNA is TGTGCCAGCTCACCACCAGGAGGGACCGGGGAGCTGTTTTTT.

This chain joins TRBV7-9 and TRBJ1-6; D is possibly TRBD1 (5 bases). Per germline, CDR1 SEHNR and CDR2 FQNEAQ (reference sequence). V lost 5 bases to trimming and J lost 11 bases, with 7 bases between them. This CDR3 comprises 11 residues. CDR3 protein: CASSPGTPLHF. The CDR3 DNA is TGTGCCAGCAGCCCAGGGACACCCCTCCACTTT.